The next 31 T cell receptor beta chains were all read from a single sample in a study of T cell clonality in common variable immunodeficiency. Using immunoSEQ multiplex PCR, the repertoire was profiled, and TCRdb retains in-frame clones only, with some absent. The repertoire consists of tens of thousands of clones, none detected only once. The specimen was peripheral blood mononuclear cells. The receptors here all came from a person between 18 and 75 years old in good health.

This clone was observed many times. The read terminates 3 residues before the CDR3 end, so the remaining end is supplied by the germline J gene. V usage is TRBV4-1 and J usage is TRBJ2-5; TRBD1 might be the D (7 bases). This CDR3 region has 15 residues. Germline CDR1 is MGHRA and CDR2 is YSYEKL. Trimming stripped 4 bases from V and 4 bases from J, with 16 bases between. The CDR3 loop is CASSLLQGTRETQYF. The part of the CDR3 DNA that was read is TGCGCCAGCAGCCTCTTACAGGGGACTCGAGAGACC.

This clone was found many times. Read coverage stops 3 residues before the CDR3 terminus; the germline J gene supplies the remainder. The chain joins TRBV20-1 to TRBJ2-1; 8 nucleotides agree with TRBD1. Trimming cost V 0 bases and J 9 bases; bases outside gene matches: 7. The CDR3 has 14 amino acids. Germline CDR1 DFQATT, CDR2 SNEGSKA (reference sequence). The CDR3 sequence is CSARESQGAGEQFF. The sequenced part of the CDR3 DNA is TGCAGTGCTAGAGAATCCCAGGGGGCAGGTGAG.

At least ten counts were recorded for this clone. The CDR3 end is not reached by the read, which stops 3 residues before it; the germline J gene fills it in. The chain couples TRBV7-8 to TRBJ1-1; TRBD1 matches at 7 bases. Trimming at V came to 5 bases and at J to 6 bases, leaving 6 bases not matched to a gene. The CDR3 covers 13 residues. Germline V gene lookup returns CDR1 SGHVS and CDR2 FQNEAQ. The CDR3 protein is CASSQGGGPEAFF. The covered CDR3 bases are TGTGCCAGCAGCCAGGGAGGGGGCCCTGAA.

Points on this clone: The CDR3 end lies 3 residues beyond the end of the read and is filled in from the germline J gene. The chain uses TRBV7-9 and TRBJ1-1, with D unclear. The CDR3 contains 14 residues. CDR1 and CDR2 (germline): SEHNR, FQNEAQ (reference sequence). V was cut by 3 bases and J by 2 bases, with 10 bases left in between. CDR3 sequence reads: CASSFAGSNTEAFF. CDR3 DNA (partial): TGTGCCAGCAGCTTTGCAGGCTCAAACACTGAA.

Many counts were recorded for this clone. The read terminates 3 residues ahead of where the CDR3 ends, so the germline J gene completes it. This chain joins TRBV5-1 and TRBJ1-2; no clear D gene. V lost 0 bases to trimming and J lost 7 bases, with 22 bases between them. The CDR3 loop spans 17 amino acids. Germline CDR1 SGHRS, CDR2 YFSETQ. CDR3 region: CASSLAASQVSLGGYTF. Partial CDR3 DNA: TGCGCCAGCAGCTTGGCCGCGTCCCAGGTGTCATTGGGTGGC.

This clone was observed many times. Here the CDR3 reads CSAREMGGRLYEQFF. The CDR3 DNA, read in part, is TGCAGTGCTAGAGAAATGGGCGGGAGGCTCTATGAG. The chain combines TRBV20-1 with TRBJ2-1, with 8 positions matching TRBD2. The CDR3 end falls 3 residues outside the read, so it is completed with the germline J gene. V lost 0 bases to trimming and J lost 8 bases; unmatched junction nucleotides: 9. CDR1 and CDR2 from the germline V gene are DFQATT and SNEGSKA (reference sequence). The CDR3 has 15 residues.

A few counts support this clone. The observed sequence ends 3 residues before the CDR3 terminus, with the missing tail filled in from the germline J gene. This chain joins TRBV7-2 and TRBJ1-4, with D perhaps TRBD1 (5 bases). In germline, CDR1 is SGHTA, CDR2 FQGNSA. The CDR3 is made up of 16 amino acids. The sequenced CDR3 bases are TGTGCCAGCAGCTTAGCTGAGGAATCTGGGGCCAACGTA. It encodes CASSLAEESGANV. The entire CDR3 is CASSLAEESGANVLFF.

The sample holds many counts of this clone. The read ends 3 residues shy of where the CDR3 ends; the end is completed using the germline J gene. The chain uses TRBV5-1 and TRBJ1-1; unclear D gene. The V gene lost 3 bases and the J gene lost 0 bases, with 15 bases spanning the gap. Germline V gene data show CDR1 as SGHRS and CDR2 as YFSETQ. The CDR3 has 16 amino acids. The CDR3 here is CASSYQLVTMNTEAFF. The covered CDR3 bases are TGCGCCAGCAGCTACCAACTTGTCACCATGAACACTGAA.

This clone was seen ten or more times. The read is 3 residues too short to cover the CDR3 end, so that end is filled in from the germline J gene. The chain links TRBV20-1 to TRBJ2-3, with a tentative D call TRBD1 (6 bases). The CDR3 is made up of 14 amino acids. The ends were cut back, 3 bases at V and 5 bases at J, with 15 bases in the middle. The germline gives CDR1 DFQATT, CDR2 SNEGSKA (reference sequence). The sequenced part of the CDR3 DNA is TGCAGTGCTAGGCCAGGGCAGGGGATAGATACG. Its translation: CSARPGQGIDT. The whole CDR3 sequence reads CSARPGQGIDTQYF.

This clone was seen many times. The read ends 3 residues early relative to the CDR3; the germline J gene fills the gap. The chain carries TRBV30 and TRBJ2-1, with a tentative D call TRBD2 (6 bases). Trimming stripped 7 bases from V and 4 bases from J, with 11 bases between. The CDR3 consists of 12 residues. Germline V CDR1 and CDR2: GTSNPN, SVGIG (reference sequence). This CDR3 is CALGRGYNEQFF. CDR3 DNA (partial): TGTGCCTTAGGGCGGGGTTACAATGAG.

There are many counts of this clone. The read ends 3 residues shy of where the CDR3 ends; the end is completed using the germline J gene. This sequence joins TRBV7-2 and TRBJ2-2; 7 nucleotides line up with TRBD2. Germline CDR1 and CDR2: SGHTA and FQGNSA. The trim removed 8 bases at V and 4 bases at J, leaving 7 bases unmatched. This CDR3 has 14 residues. The CDR3 spells CASYRGSFTGELFF. CDR3 DNA (partial): TGTGCCAGCTACCGCGGGAGTTTCACCGGGGAG.

This clone was counted many times. The DNA ends 3 residues before the CDR3 does, and the rest of the CDR3 is filled in from the germline J gene. This chain joins TRBV5-1 and TRBJ2-5; weak D call: TRBD2 (7 bases). CDR3 length equals 16 residues. Germline V gene data show CDR1 as SGHRS and CDR2 as YFSETQ. V shed 0 bases and J shed 4 bases, with 16 bases lying between them. The covered CDR3 bases are TGCGCCAGCAGCTTGGCCGTGAAGGGGGGGGCAGAGACC. It codes for CASSLAVKGGAET. The whole CDR3 region reads CASSLAVKGGAETQYF.

This clone has a count of ten or more. The read stops 3 residues short of the end of the CDR3; the missing end is completed from the germline J gene. V and J are TRBV7-8 and TRBJ2-7, with D possibly TRBD1 on 6 matching bases. The V and J ends lost 3 bases and 3 bases respectively, with 9 bases between them. In germline, CDR1 is SGHVS, CDR2 FQNEAQ. The CDR3 has 13 residues. The CDR3 DNA, read in part, is TGTGCCAGCAGCTTGGGGACATACTACGAG. Its translation: CASSLGTYYE. The complete CDR3 reads CASSLGTYYEQYF.

This clone came up many times. With the read ending 3 residues before the CDR3 end, the germline J gene is used to fill in that end. This chain uses TRBV14 with TRBJ1-4, with no clear D. Germline V CDR1 and CDR2: SGHDN, FVKESK. Trimming stripped 4 bases from V and 0 bases from J, with 9 bases between. The CDR3 extends over 15 amino acids. The part of the CDR3 DNA that was read is TGTGCCAGCAGCCTCCAACTTGCAACTAATGAAAAA. Amino acids: CASSLQLATNEK. The entire CDR3 reads CASSLQLATNEKLFF.

In this sample, this clone turned up many times. Read coverage stops 3 residues before the CDR3 terminus; the germline J gene supplies the remainder. The chain is built from TRBV28 and TRBJ2-3; D ambiguous. The CDR3 runs 13 residues. In germline, CDR1 is MDHEN, CDR2 SYDVKM. V was clipped by 3 bases and J by 2 bases, with 6 bases between them. The CDR3 DNA, read in part, is TGTGCCAGCAGTTTCCCCTCCACAGATACG. Amino acid sequence: CASSFPSTDT. The whole CDR3 region reads CASSFPSTDTQYF.

This clone came up many times. Read coverage stops 3 residues before the CDR3 terminus; the germline J gene supplies the remainder. This rearrangement joins TRBV28 to TRBJ1-6; weak D call: TRBD1 (6 bases). The CDR3 is 14 residues long. V was trimmed by 6 bases and J by 9 bases, leaving 15 bases between them. The germline CDR1 and CDR2 sequences are MDHEN and SYDVKM. The CDR3 sequence: CASSPGDGGSPLHF. CDR3 DNA, as far as it was read: TGTGCCAGCAGCCCAGGGGATGGCGGTTCACCC.

The sample holds many counts of this clone. The CDR3 end lies 3 residues beyond the end of the read and is filled in from the germline J gene. The rearrangement uses TRBV19 and TRBJ2-3; a weak D match, TRBD2 (6 bases). The germline V gene encodes CDR1 LNHDA and CDR2 SQIVND (reference sequence). The CDR3 is 15 amino acids. The sequenced part of the CDR3 DNA is TGTGCCAGTAGCCCTGGGGCAGGGCGGGGAGAGACG. As protein: CASSPGAGRGET. The full CDR3 reads CASSPGAGRGETQYF.

Turning to this clone: The CDR3 goes on 3 residues after the read ends, and that part is filled in from the germline J gene. J is TRBJ1-5 and V is TRBV18; no clear D. Deletions cut 0 bases from V and 9 bases from J, with 18 bases between. This CDR3 contains 16 residues. Germline CDR1 reads KGHSH; CDR2 reads LQKENI. CDR3 DNA (partial): TGTGCCAGCTCACCACCGTTCGGGGAGGATGGGGTGCCC. Its translation is CASSPPFGEDGVP. The whole CDR3 sequence reads CASSPPFGEDGVPQHF.

This clone came up many times. The read comes to an end 3 residues before the CDR3 does, leaving the germline J gene to fill in the end. V gene TRBV20-1 combines with J gene TRBJ1-5, with D perhaps TRBD1 (6 bases). Between the trimmed V and J ends, which lost 1 base and 1 base, there was a span of 8 bases. Germline V gene data show CDR1 as DFQATT and CDR2 as SNEGSKA (reference sequence). The CDR3 totals 14 residues. CDR3 in amino acids: CSARVGASNQPQHF. The CDR3 DNA, read in part, is TGCAGTGCTAGAGTGGGGGCGAGCAATCAGCCC.

Concerning this clone itself: The observed sequence ends 3 residues before the CDR3 terminus, with the missing tail filled in from the germline J gene. This chain uses TRBV2 with TRBJ1-4; possibly TRBD1 for D (5 bases). Per the germline V gene, CDR1 is SNHLY and CDR2 is FYNNEI. This CDR3 contains 13 residues. V was pared by 7 bases and J by 5 bases, with 11 bases between. The covered CDR3 bases are TGTGCCAGCATCCGCGGGGGGAATGAAAAA. Translated, it gives CASIRGGNEK. The whole CDR3 region reads CASIRGGNEKLFF.

This clone appeared many times. The read terminates 3 residues ahead of where the CDR3 ends, so the germline J gene completes it. The chain joins TRBV19 to TRBJ1-4, with D perhaps matching TRBD1 (5 bases). This CDR3 contains 14 residues. The germline V gene has CDR1 LNHDA and CDR2 SQIVND (reference sequence). V was shortened by 6 bases and J by 0 bases, with 8 bases between the two germline ends. Here the CDR3 reads CASSEQATNEKLFF. The covered CDR3 bases are TGTGCCAGTAGCGAACAGGCAACTAATGAAAAA.

This clone was found many times. The read ends 3 residues early relative to the CDR3; the germline J gene fills the gap. The chain links TRBV19 to TRBJ1-1; D may be TRBD1 (6 bases). Germline V gives CDR1 LNHDA, CDR2 SQIVND (reference sequence). V was trimmed by 10 bases and J by 7 bases, leaving 13 bases between them. The CDR3 length is 11 residues. CDR3 DNA, as far as it was read: TGTGCCAACGAGGGGGACCTTGAA. It encodes CANEGDLE. The entire CDR3 protein is CANEGDLEAFF.

This clone was observed at least ten times. The CDR3 is CASSPNPGVTEAFF. CDR3 bases read: TGTGCCAGCAGCCCTAACCCGGGGGTCACTGAA. This chain links TRBV11-2 with TRBJ1-1; D might be TRBD1 (5 bases). The read is 3 residues too short to cover the CDR3 end, so that end is filled in from the germline J gene. Germline V gene sequence: CDR1 SGHAT, CDR2 FQNNGV. The CDR3 has 14 amino acids. The V end lost 5 bases, the J end lost 4 bases, and 14 bases lay between the germline ends.

In this sample, this clone turned up many times. The read finishes 3 residues shy of the CDR3 end, and the germline J gene is used to complete it. The V gene is TRBV12-3 or TRBV12-4, the J gene TRBJ1-2; D is unresolved. This CDR3 contains 12 residues. Trimming shortened V by 3 bases and J by 2 bases, and 4 bases separated the two germline ends. CDR3 bases read: TGTGCCAGCAGTTTGCTAAACTATGGC. It yields the protein CASSLLNYG. The full-length CDR3 reads as CASSLLNYGYTF.

This clone was observed at least ten times. The DNA ends 3 residues before the CDR3 does, and the rest of the CDR3 is filled in from the germline J gene. This chain uses TRBV7-2 with TRBJ2-7, with D unclear. The CDR3 extends over 13 amino acids. The V and J ends lost 5 bases and 2 bases respectively, with 10 bases between them. Germline CDR1 reads SGHTA; CDR2 reads FQGNSA. The CDR3 region is CASSPSSTYEQYF. Incomplete CDR3 DNA: TGTGCCAGCAGCCCCTCTTCTACCTACGAG.

This clone came up many times. Coverage ceases 3 residues before the CDR3 finishes, and the germline J gene fills in the end. The chain is built from TRBV28 and TRBJ2-5; 7 positions agree with TRBD2. The germline V gene encodes CDR1 MDHEN and CDR2 SYDVKM. This CDR3 contains 15 residues. The J segment lost 3 bases and the V segment lost 6 bases, leaving 10 bases of the junction unmatched. CDR3 protein: CASSTTGLLKETQYF. The sequenced CDR3 bases are TGTGCCAGCAGCACGACGGGACTACTAAAAGAGACC. The whole variable domain, remainder taken from reference TRBV28 and TRBJ2-5, is DVKVTQSSRYLVKRTGEKVFLECVQDMDHENMFWYRQDPGLGLRLIYFSYDVKMKEKGDIPEGYSVSREKKERFSLILESASTNQTSMYLCASSTTGLLKETQYFGPGTRLLVL.

This clone was seen repeatedly, ten times or more. The CDR3 end falls 3 residues outside the read, so it is completed with the germline J gene. The chain joins TRBV6-2 or TRBV6-3 to TRBJ1-5; D is possibly TRBD1 (6 bases). The V gene lost 4 bases and the J gene lost 0 bases, with 13 bases spanning the gap. Germline V lookup: CDR1 MNHEY, CDR2 SVGEGT. The CDR3 runs 16 residues. CDR3 DNA, as far as it was read: TGTGCCAGCAGTTTACGGACAGATTTTAGCAATCAGCCC. It translates to CASSLRTDFSNQP. The full CDR3 sequence reads CASSLRTDFSNQPQHF.

This clone was found many times. The read ends 3 residues shy of where the CDR3 ends; the end is completed using the germline J gene. J is TRBJ2-2 and V is TRBV5-1; 9 positions agree with TRBD1. The germline V gene has CDR1 SGHRS and CDR2 YFSETQ. V was pared by 1 base and J by 2 bases, with 9 bases of the junction left unmatched. The length of the CDR3 is 18 residues. The CDR3 bases that were read are TGCGCCAGCAGCTTGAGAGGCGGGACAGGGACAAACACCGGGGAG. Translation gives CASSLRGGTGTNTGE. The full CDR3 protein is CASSLRGGTGTNTGELFF.

This clone has a count of ten or more. The read ends 3 residues before the CDR3 terminus; that terminus is restored from the germline J gene. The rearrangement links TRBV13 to TRBJ2-1, with 9 bases identical to TRBD1. V shed 5 bases and J 0 bases; nucleotides not matched to a gene: 2. The CDR3 runs 15 residues. From germline, CDR1 is PRHDT and CDR2 FYEKMQ (reference sequence). The sequenced part of the CDR3 DNA is TGTGCCAGCAGCGCGACAGGGGGCTCCTACAATGAG. Amino acids: CASSATGGSYNE. The full CDR3 sequence reads CASSATGGSYNEQFF.

This clone was seen many times. With the read ending 3 residues before the CDR3 end, the germline J gene is used to fill in that end. V usage is TRBV6-1 and J usage is TRBJ1-1, with D possibly matching TRBD1 (5 bases). Looked up from germline, CDR1 is MNHNS and CDR2 is SASEGT. V was trimmed by 1 base and J by 3 bases, leaving 6 bases between them. The CDR3 loop spans 13 amino acids. The part of the CDR3 DNA that was read is TGTGCCAGCAGTGAAGACAGGTACACTGAA. It encodes CASSEDRYTE. The whole CDR3 sequence is CASSEDRYTEAFF.

At least ten counts were recorded for this clone. The CDR3 is cut off 3 residues early in the read; its end comes from the germline J gene. The chain has TRBV7-2 and TRBJ1-1; no clear D. The CDR3 spans 14 residues. CDR1 is SGHTA and CDR2 is FQGNSA in the germline V gene. Between the trimmed V and J ends, which lost 4 bases and 6 bases, there was a span of 15 bases. This CDR3 reads CASSSGGGLAEAFF. Incomplete CDR3 DNA: TGTGCCAGCAGCTCAGGAGGAGGCCTCGCTGAA.